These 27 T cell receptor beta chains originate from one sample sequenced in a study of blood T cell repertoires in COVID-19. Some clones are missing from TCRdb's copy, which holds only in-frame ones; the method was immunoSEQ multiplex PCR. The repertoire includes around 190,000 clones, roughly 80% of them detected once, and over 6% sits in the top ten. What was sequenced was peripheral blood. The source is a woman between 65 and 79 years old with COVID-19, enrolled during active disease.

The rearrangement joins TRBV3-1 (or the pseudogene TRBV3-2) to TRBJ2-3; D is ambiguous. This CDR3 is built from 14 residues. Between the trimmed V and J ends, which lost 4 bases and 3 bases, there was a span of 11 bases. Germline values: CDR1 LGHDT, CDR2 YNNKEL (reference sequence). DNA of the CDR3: TGTGCCAGCAGCCCTAGGCCAGATACAGATACGCAGTATTTT. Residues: CASSPRPDTDTQYF.

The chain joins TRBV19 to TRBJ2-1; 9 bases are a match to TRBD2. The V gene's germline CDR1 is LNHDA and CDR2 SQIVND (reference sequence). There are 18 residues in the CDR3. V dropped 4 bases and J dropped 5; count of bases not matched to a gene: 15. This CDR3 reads CASSRGGGALAGNNEQFF. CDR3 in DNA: TGTGCCAGTAGTAGGGGAGGGGGCGCGCTAGCGGGGAACAATGAGCAGTTCTTC.

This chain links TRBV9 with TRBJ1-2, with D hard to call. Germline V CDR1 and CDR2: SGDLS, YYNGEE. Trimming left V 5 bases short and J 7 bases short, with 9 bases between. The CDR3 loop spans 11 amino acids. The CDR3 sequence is CASSEVVGYTF. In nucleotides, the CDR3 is TGTGCCAGCAGTGAGGTAGTTGGCTACACCTTC.

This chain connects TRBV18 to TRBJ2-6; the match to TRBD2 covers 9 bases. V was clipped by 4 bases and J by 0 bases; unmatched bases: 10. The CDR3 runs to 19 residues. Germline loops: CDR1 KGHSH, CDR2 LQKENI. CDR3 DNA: TGTGCCAGCTCACTCACGGGTCTAGCGGGATCCTCTGGGGCCAACGTCCTGACTTTC. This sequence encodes CASSLTGLAGSSGANVLTF. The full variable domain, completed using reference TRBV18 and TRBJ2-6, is NAGVMQNPRHLVRRRGQEARLRCSPMKGHSHVYWYRQLPEEGLKFMVYLQKENIIDESGMPKERFSAEFPKEGPSILRIQQVVRGDSAAYFCASSLTGLAGSSGANVLTFGAGSRLTVL.

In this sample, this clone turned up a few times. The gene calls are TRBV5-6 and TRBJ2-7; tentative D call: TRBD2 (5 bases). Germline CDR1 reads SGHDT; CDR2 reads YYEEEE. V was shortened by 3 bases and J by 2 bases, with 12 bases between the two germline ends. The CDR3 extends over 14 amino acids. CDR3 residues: CASSSVGETYEQYF. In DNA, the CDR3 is TGTGCCAGCAGCTCGGTTGGGGAGACCTACGAGCAGTACTTC.

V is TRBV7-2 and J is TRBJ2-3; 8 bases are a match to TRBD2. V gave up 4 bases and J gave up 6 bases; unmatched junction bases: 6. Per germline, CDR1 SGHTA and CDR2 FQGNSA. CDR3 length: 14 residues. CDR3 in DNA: TGTGCCAGCAGCTCGCGGACTAGCTTTGATACGCAGTATTTT. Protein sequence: CASSSRTSFDTQYF.

Here the CDR3 reads CASLNLGGGYGYTF. CDR3 coding DNA: TGTGCCAGCCTCAATCTGGGGGGAGGCTATGGCTACACCTTC. The V gene is TRBV28, the J gene TRBJ1-2, with a possible D match to TRBD1 (5 bases). CDR1 MDHEN and CDR2 SYDVKM come from the germline V gene. Trimming took off 8 bases at V and 4 bases at J, with 17 bases between the two ends. CDR3 length equals 14 residues.

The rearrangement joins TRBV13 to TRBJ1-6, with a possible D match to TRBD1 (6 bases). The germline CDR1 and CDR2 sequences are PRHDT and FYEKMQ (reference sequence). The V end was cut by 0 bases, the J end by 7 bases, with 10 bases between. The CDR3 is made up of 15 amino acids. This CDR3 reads CASSLGRTENSPLHF. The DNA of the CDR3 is TGTGCCAGCAGCTTAGGGAGGACAGAGAATTCACCCCTCCACTTT.

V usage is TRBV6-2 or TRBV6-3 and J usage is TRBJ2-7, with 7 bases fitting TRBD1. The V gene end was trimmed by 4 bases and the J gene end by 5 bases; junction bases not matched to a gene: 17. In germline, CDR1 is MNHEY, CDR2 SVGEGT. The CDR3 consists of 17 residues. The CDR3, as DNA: TGTGCCAGCAGTTCTCCAGGCCGAGGGGGCGAAGGAAACGAGCAGTACTTC. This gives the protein CASSSPGRGGEGNEQYF.

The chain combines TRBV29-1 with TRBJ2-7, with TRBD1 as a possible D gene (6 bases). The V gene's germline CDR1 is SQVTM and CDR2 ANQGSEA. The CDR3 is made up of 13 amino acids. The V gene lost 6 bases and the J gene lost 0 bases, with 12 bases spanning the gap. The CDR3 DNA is TGCAGCGTCGGACAGCCTCCCTCCTACGAGCAGTACTTC. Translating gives CSVGQPPSYEQYF.

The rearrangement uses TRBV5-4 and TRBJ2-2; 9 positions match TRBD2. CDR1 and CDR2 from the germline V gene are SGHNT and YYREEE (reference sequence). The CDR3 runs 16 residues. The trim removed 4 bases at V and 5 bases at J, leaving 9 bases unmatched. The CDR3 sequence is CASSGDSGSRTGELFF. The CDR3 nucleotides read TGTGCCAGCAGCGGCGATAGCGGGAGTCGGACCGGGGAGCTGTTTTTT.

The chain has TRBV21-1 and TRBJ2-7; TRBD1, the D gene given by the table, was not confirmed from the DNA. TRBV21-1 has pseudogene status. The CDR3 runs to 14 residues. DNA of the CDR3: TGTGCCAGCAGCAATGTCCAGGGAACCTACGAGCAGTACTTC. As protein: CASSNVQGTYEQYF.

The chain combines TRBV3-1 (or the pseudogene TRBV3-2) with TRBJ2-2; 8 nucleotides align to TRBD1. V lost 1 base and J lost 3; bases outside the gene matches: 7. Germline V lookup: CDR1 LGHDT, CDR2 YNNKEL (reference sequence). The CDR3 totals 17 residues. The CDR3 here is CASSQGRQGADTGELFF. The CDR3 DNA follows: TGTGCCAGCAGCCAAGGCCGCCAGGGGGCGGACACCGGGGAGCTGTTTTTT.

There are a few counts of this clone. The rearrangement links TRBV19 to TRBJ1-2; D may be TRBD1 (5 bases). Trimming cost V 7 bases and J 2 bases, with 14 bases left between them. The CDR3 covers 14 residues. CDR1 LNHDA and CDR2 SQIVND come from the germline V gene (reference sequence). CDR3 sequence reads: CASTMGGGNYGYTF. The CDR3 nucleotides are TGTGCCAGTACCATGGGCGGGGGGAACTATGGCTACACCTTC.

In nucleotides, the CDR3 is TGTGCCAGCAGCTTAGGTTTCTCGGCAGGGGGCAATCAGCCCCAGCATTTT. Encoded protein: CASSLGFSAGGNQPQHF. The chain recombines TRBV7-9 with TRBJ1-5, with D possibly being TRBD1 (6 bases). V gave up 1 base and J gave up 2 bases, with 15 bases separating them. Germline CDR1 reads SEHNR; CDR2 reads FQNEAQ (reference sequence). The length of the CDR3 is 17 residues.

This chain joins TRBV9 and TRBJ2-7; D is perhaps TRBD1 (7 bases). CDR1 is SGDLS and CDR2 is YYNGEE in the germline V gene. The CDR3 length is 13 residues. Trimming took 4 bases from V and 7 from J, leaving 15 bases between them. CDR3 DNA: TGTGCCAGCAGCCAGACCCCAGGGGGGGAGCAGTACTTC. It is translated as CASSQTPGGEQYF.

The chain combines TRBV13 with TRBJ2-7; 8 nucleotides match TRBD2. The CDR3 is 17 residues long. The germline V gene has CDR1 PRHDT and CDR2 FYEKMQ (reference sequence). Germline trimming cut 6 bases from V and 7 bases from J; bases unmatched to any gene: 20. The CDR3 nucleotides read TGTGCCAGCAGTCAAACCTGGGACGGGAGGGCCGTGAGTGAGCAGTACTTC. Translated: CASSQTWDGRAVSEQYF.

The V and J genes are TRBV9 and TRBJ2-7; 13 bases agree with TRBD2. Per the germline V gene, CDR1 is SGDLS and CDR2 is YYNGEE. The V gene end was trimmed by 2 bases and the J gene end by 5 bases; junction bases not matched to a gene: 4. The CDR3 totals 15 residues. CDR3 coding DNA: TGTGCCAGCAGCGTCGGACTAGCGGGAGAGGACGAGCAGTACTTC. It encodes CASSVGLAGEDEQYF.

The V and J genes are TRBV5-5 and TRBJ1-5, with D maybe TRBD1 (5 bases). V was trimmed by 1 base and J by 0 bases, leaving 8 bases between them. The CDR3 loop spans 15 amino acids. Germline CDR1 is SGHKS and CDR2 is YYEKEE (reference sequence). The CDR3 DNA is TGTGCCAGCAGCTTGAGCGGGGCTAGCAATCAGCCCCAGCATTTT. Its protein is CASSLSGASNQPQHF. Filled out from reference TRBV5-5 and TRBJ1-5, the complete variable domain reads DAGVTQSPTHLIKTRGQQVTLRCSPISGHKSVSWYQQVLGQGPQFIFQYYEKEERGRGNFPDRFSARQFPNYSSELNVNALLLGDSALYLCASSLSGASNQPQHFGDGTRLSIL.

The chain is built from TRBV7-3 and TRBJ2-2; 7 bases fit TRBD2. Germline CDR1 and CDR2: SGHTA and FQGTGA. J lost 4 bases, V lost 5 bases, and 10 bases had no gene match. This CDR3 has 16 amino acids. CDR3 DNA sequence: TGTGCCAGCAGCGACGCGGCTAGCGGAACCACCGGGGAGCTGTTTTTT. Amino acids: CASSDAASGTTGELFF.

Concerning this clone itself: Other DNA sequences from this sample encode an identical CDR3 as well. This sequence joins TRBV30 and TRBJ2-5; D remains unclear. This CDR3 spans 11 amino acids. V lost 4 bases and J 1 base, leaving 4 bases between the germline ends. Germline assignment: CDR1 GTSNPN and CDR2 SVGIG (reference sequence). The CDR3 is CAWTGQETQYF. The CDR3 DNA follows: TGTGCCTGGACAGGCCAAGAGACCCAGTACTTC.

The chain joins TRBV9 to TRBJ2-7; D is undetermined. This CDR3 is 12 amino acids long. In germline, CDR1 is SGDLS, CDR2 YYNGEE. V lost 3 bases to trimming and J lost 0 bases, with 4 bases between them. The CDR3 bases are TGTGCCAGCAGCGGGAGCTCCTACGAGCAGTACTTC. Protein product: CASSGSSYEQYF.

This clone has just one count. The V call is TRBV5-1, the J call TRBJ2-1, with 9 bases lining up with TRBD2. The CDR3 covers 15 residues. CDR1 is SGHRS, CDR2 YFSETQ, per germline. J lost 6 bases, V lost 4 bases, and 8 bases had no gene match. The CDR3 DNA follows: TGCGCCAGCAGCCAGGGACTAGCCGGGGGCAATGAGCAGTTCTTC. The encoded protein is CASSQGLAGGNEQFF.

CDR3 nucleotide sequence: TGTGCCAGCAGCCTACAGTGGTCTGAAGCTTTCTTT. Translation: CASSLQWSEAFF. The V call is TRBV7-2, the J call TRBJ1-1; D gene unclear. Germline lookup yields CDR1 SGHTA and CDR2 FQGNSA. The germline V and J ends were trimmed by 5 bases and 6 bases, with 10 bases remaining between them. The CDR3 consists of 12 residues.

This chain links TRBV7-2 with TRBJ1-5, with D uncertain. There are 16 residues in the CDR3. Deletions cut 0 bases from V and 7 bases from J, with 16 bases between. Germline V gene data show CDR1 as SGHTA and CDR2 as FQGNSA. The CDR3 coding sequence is TGTGCCAGCAGCTTAGCGGCGGACGCGACGGGGCAGCCCCAGCATTTT. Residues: CASSLAADATGQPQHF.

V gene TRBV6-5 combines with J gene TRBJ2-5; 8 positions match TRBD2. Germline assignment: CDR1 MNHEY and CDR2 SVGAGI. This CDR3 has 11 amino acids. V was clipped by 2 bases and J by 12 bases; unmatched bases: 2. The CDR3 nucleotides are TGTGCCAGCAGTTACCGGGAGGGAGAGTACTTC. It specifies CASSYREGEYF.

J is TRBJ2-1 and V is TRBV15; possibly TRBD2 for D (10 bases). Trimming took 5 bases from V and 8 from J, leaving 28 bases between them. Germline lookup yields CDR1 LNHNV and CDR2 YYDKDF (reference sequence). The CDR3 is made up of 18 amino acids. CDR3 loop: CATSGGTGPLAGLYEQFF. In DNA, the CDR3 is TGTGCCACCAGCGGGGGGACAGGGCCACTAGCGGGATTATATGAGCAGTTCTTC.